The 25 T cell receptor beta chains below come from one sample, sequenced in a study of glioma-infiltrating T cells. TCR alpha and beta CDR3 regions were amplified from RNA using iRepertoire nested multiplex PCR. Via MiXCR, TCRdb re-called the multiplex PCR reads, giving one row per CDR3 protein. This table has about 10,000 distinct CDR3 sequences, approximately 57% appearing once. The sequencing sample was made of glioma tissue, nonneoplastic brain tissue, or PBMCs (not recorded which). The receptors were gathered from a human donor with low-grade glioma or glioblastoma, undergoing nonglioma brain surgery, or in good health (not recorded which).

The chain uses TRBV20-1 and TRBJ1-2, with D maybe TRBD1 (5 bases). The CDR3 spans 13 residues. V lost 6 bases and J lost 4, with 15 bases in between. Germline-derived CDR1 and CDR2 are DFQATT and SNEGSKA (reference sequence). The CDR3 region has the DNA TGCAGTGCACCGGTCAGGGTGCGCTATGGCTACACCTTC. Translation: CSAPVRVRYGYTF.

This clonotype was counted at least ten times. This may stem from a read error, because a much larger clone lies one nucleotide away. The chain has TRBV15 and TRBJ2-1; no definite D call. This CDR3 contains 15 residues. Deletions cut 1 base from V and 7 bases from J, with 14 bases between. Germline CDR1 is LNHNV and CDR2 is YYDKDF (reference sequence). The CDR3 DNA follows: TGTGCCACCAGCAGAGCCGGTGGTAGTACTAATGAGCAGTTCTTC. Protein sequence: CATSRAGGSTNEQFF.

This clonotype was counted at least ten times. V is TRBV4-2 and J is TRBJ2-2, with 11 bases fitting TRBD2. Per germline, CDR1 LGHNA and CDR2 YNFKEQ. This CDR3 has 14 residues. V was pared by 8 bases and J by 3 bases, with 2 bases of the junction left unmatched. The CDR3 loop is CASPLAGDTGELFF. The CDR3 DNA is TGTGCCAGCCCACTAGCGGGAGACACCGGGGAGCTGTTTTTT.

The chain has TRBV20-1 and TRBJ2-7; D may be TRBD2 (5 bases). The CDR3 spans 16 residues. With 3 bases removed from V and 4 bases from J, the gap between germline ends came to 22 bases. Germline V gene data show CDR1 as DFQATT and CDR2 as SNEGSKA (reference sequence). The DNA of the CDR3 is TGCAGTGCTAGTCCTACGGCGTCAGACGGGAAGTACGAGCAGTACTTC. It is translated as CSASPTASDGKYEQYF.

As concerns this clonotype: A much bigger clone sits one base away, suggesting this may be a read error. The chain recombines TRBV30 with TRBJ2-1; weak D call: TRBD2 (5 bases). The germline V gene has CDR1 GTSNPN and CDR2 SVGIG (reference sequence). The CDR3 loop spans 12 amino acids. CDR3 amino acids: CAWGEPYNGQFF. CDR3 nucleotide sequence: TGTGCCTGGGGGGAGCCCTACAATGGGCAGTTCTTC.

By proportion, this clonotype is medium-sized. This chain uses TRBV7-2 with TRBJ1-1, with TRBD1 matching over 7 bases. The germline V gene encodes CDR1 SGHTA and CDR2 FQGNSA. V lost 5 bases and J lost 10; bases outside the gene matches: 10. This CDR3 comprises 13 residues. CDR3 in DNA: TGTGCCAGCAGCCTAGGGACAGCCGGGATAGCTTTCTTT. It yields the protein CASSLGTAGIAFF.

The sample holds many counts of this clonotype. V gene TRBV12-3 or TRBV12-4 combines with J gene TRBJ1-2; maybe TRBD1 (5 bases). The V and J ends lost 2 bases and 1 base respectively, with 8 bases between them. This CDR3 has 14 amino acids. This CDR3 is CASSLQGSNYGYTF. Written as DNA, the CDR3 is TGTGCCAGCAGTTTACAGGGAAGTAACTATGGCTACACCTTC.

The V and J genes are TRBV20-1 and TRBJ1-1, with no clear D. V was pared by 8 bases and J by 6 bases, with 19 bases between. Germline CDR1 and CDR2: DFQATT and SNEGSKA (reference sequence). This CDR3 has 13 amino acids. For the CDR3, the DNA is TGCAGTTATTCGGCCGCTGTAGTCGCTGAAGCTTTCTTT. It codes for CSYSAAVVAEAFF.

Turning to this clonotype: The germline gene is not matched at one end of the junction; a read error may be the cause. The chain has TRBV19 and TRBJ2-3; D remains ambiguous. Germline V gene lookup returns CDR1 LNHDA and CDR2 SQIVND (reference sequence). The CDR3 runs 13 residues. The DNA of the CDR3 is TGTGCCAGTACCGTGACCTCAAGAGATAAGCAGTATTTT. It specifies CASTVTSRDKQYF. The variable domain in full, completed from reference TRBV19 and TRBJ2-3, reads DGGITQSPKYLFRKEGQNVTLSCEQNLNHDAMYWYRQDPGQGLRLIYYSQIVNDFQKGDIAEGYSVSREKKESFPLTVTSAQKNPTAFYLCASTVTSRDKQYFGPGTRLTVL.

Concerning this clonotype: Germline and junction disagree at one end, which may indicate a read error. The V gene is TRBV7-2, the J gene TRBJ2-3, with 8 bases identical to TRBD2. CDR1 is SGHTA, CDR2 FQGNSA, per germline. The CDR3 is 15 amino acids. CDR3 sequence reads: CASSLSGSSTDTEYF. The CDR3 coding sequence is TGTGCCAGCAGCTTAAGCGGGAGTAGCACAGATACGGAGTATTTT.

A word on this clonotype: Since a much larger clone is just one base distant, this may be a read error. V usage is TRBV29-1 and J usage is TRBJ2-3; 7 bases line up with TRBD2. This CDR3 comprises 13 residues. Germline CDR1 reads SQVTM; CDR2 reads ANQGSEA. The CDR3 DNA follows: TGCAGCGGGCTGGGCGGGAGCACAGATTCGCAGTATTTT. This translates into CSGLGGSTDSQYF.

Judged by abundance, this clonotype is medium-sized. This chain uses TRBV29-1 with TRBJ1-2; D not certain. The CDR3 covers 9 residues. Germline V CDR1 and CDR2: SQVTM, ANQGSEA. With 3 bases removed from V and 7 bases from J, the gap between germline ends came to 3 bases. The CDR3 coding sequence is TGCAGCGTTGATTCTGGCTACACCTTC. As protein: CSVDSGYTF.

This chain uses TRBV4-1 with TRBJ1-2, with D maybe TRBD1 (5 bases). The CDR3 loop spans 14 amino acids. V was trimmed by 5 bases and J by 3 bases, leaving 13 bases between them. Germline loops: CDR1 MGHRA, CDR2 YSYEKL. The CDR3 DNA follows: TGCGCCAGCAGCGATGGGGGAGGTGACTATGGCTACACCTTC. Its protein is CASSDGGGDYGYTF.

In this sample, this clonotype is medium-sized. The J gene is TRBJ1-5, the V gene TRBV6-6; D uncertain. Deletions cut 0 bases from V and 7 bases from J, with 7 bases between. Per the germline V gene, CDR1 is MNHNY and CDR2 is SVGAGI (reference sequence). This CDR3 region has 13 residues. CDR3 protein: CASSYSGKQPQHF. CDR3 DNA: TGTGCCAGCAGTTACTCGGGGAAACAGCCCCAGCATTTT.

The V gene is TRBV7-2, the J gene TRBJ1-2; 9 bases map to TRBD1. The CDR3 has 14 amino acids. CDR1 and CDR2 from the germline V gene are SGHTA and FQGNSA. The ends lost 7 bases at V and 10 bases at J; junction bases unmatched: 13. The CDR3 sequence is CASINRDRDFVYTF. CDR3 in DNA: TGTGCCAGCATCAACCGGGACAGGGATTTCGTCTACACCTTC.

This clonotype was observed many times. V and J are TRBV2 and TRBJ2-5, with 7 bases matching TRBD1. The CDR3 consists of 14 residues. In germline, CDR1 is SNHLY, CDR2 FYNNEI. V shed 7 bases, J shed 2 bases, and the junction held 7 bases outside the gene matches. The CDR3: CASKRDRTQETQYF. CDR3 bases: TGTGCCAGCAAGAGGGACAGAACTCAAGAGACCCAGTACTTC. The full variable domain, rest sourced from reference TRBV2 and TRBJ2-5, is EPEVTQTPSHQVTQMGQEVILRCVPISNHLYFYWYRQILGQKVEFLVSFYNNEISEKSEIFDDQFSVERPDGSNFTLKIRSTKLEDSAMYFCASKRDRTQETQYFGPGTRLLVL.

With regard to this clonotype: One end of the junction does not line up with germline, which may come from a read error. This chain joins TRBV20-1 and TRBJ2-3; 8 bases fit TRBD2. The CDR3 has 17 residues. Germline CDR1 and CDR2: DFQATT and SNEGSKA (reference sequence). The chain's CDR3 is CSARDDVVAGTTGTQYF. CDR3 in DNA: TGCAGTGCTAGAGATGACGTGGTAGCGGGAACGACAGGTACGCAGTATTTT.

This clonotype is labeled as large. The J gene is TRBJ2-3, the V gene TRBV20-1; weak D call: TRBD1 (6 bases). From germline, CDR1 is DFQATT and CDR2 SNEGSKA (reference sequence). Between the trimmed V and J ends, which lost 0 bases and 4 bases, there was a span of 14 bases. This CDR3 comprises 15 residues. The CDR3 bases are TGCAGTGCTAGAGATCCTCAGGGGCTCGCAGATACGCAGTATTTT. Protein sequence: CSARDPQGLADTQYF.

The J gene is TRBJ2-7, the V gene TRBV28; D is possibly TRBD1 (5 bases). CDR1 is MDHEN and CDR2 is SYDVKM in the germline V gene. Between the trimmed V and J ends, which lost 9 bases and 3 bases, there was a span of 15 bases. CDR3 length equals 13 residues. The CDR3 sequence is CASGMGRDYEQYF. The CDR3 DNA follows: TGTGCCAGTGGAATGGGCAGGGACTACGAGCAGTACTTC.

In this sample, this clonotype turned up once. The rearrangement links TRBV11-2 to TRBJ2-3, with D perhaps TRBD1 or TRBD2 (5 bases each). Germline assignment: CDR1 SGHAT and CDR2 FQNNGV. V was pared by 4 bases and J by 2 bases, with 16 bases between. CDR3 size: 16 residues. This CDR3 is CASSSTRGTATDTQYF. CDR3 sequence (DNA): TGTGCCAGCAGCTCAACTAGAGGGACGGCCACAGATACGCAGTATTTT.

This clonotype was recorded at least ten times. The rearrangement links TRBV4-1 to TRBJ2-7; D perhaps matches TRBD1 (6 bases). The CDR3 covers 16 residues. Germline V gives CDR1 MGHRA, CDR2 YSYEKL. V lost 0 bases to trimming and J lost 3 bases, with 15 bases between them. The CDR3 region is CASSQDSGQGIYEQYF. The CDR3 region has the DNA TGCGCCAGCAGCCAAGATTCGGGGCAGGGGATCTACGAGCAGTACTTC.

The chain joins TRBV6-2 or TRBV6-3 to TRBJ2-7; no definite D call. This CDR3 is built from 16 residues. Trimming took off 4 bases at V and 1 base at J, with 17 bases between the two ends. The germline CDR1 and CDR2 sequences are MNHEY and SVGEGT. CDR3 nucleotides: TGTGCCAGCAGTTCGCCCGCCGTGACGGAGTCCTACGAGCAGTACTTC. This translates into CASSSPAVTESYEQYF.

With regard to this clonotype: One end of the junction does not line up with germline, which may come from a read error. This chain uses TRBV20-1 with TRBJ2-4; D gene uncertain. This CDR3 contains 15 residues. Per germline, CDR1 DFQATT and CDR2 SNEGSKA (reference sequence). The CDR3 reads CGARATWTNGDIQYF. Written as DNA, the CDR3 is TGCGGTGCTAGAGCTACCTGGACGAACGGAGACATTCAGTACTTC.

This clonotype was recorded many times. V and J are TRBV7-9 and TRBJ2-7; TRBD2 is a possible D gene (6 bases). The CDR3 loop spans 14 amino acids. Germline assignment: CDR1 SEHNR and CDR2 FQNEAQ (reference sequence). V was shortened by 6 bases and J by 4 bases, with 16 bases between the two germline ends. The CDR3 DNA reads as TGTGCCAGCAGTTCCACTCCCCGGGAGTACGAGCAGTACTTC. This encodes CASSSTPREYEQYF.

As for this clonotype: At one of its ends the junction is not consistent with the germline gene, which may arise from a read error. The rearrangement links TRBV27 to TRBJ2-5; the D is unclear. This CDR3 is built from 13 residues. Germline V gene data show CDR1 as MNHEY and CDR2 as SMNVEV (reference sequence). The DNA of the CDR3 is TGTGCAAGCAGTTTAAGGGTAAAAGAGACCGAGTACTTC. Its protein is CASSLRVKETEYF.